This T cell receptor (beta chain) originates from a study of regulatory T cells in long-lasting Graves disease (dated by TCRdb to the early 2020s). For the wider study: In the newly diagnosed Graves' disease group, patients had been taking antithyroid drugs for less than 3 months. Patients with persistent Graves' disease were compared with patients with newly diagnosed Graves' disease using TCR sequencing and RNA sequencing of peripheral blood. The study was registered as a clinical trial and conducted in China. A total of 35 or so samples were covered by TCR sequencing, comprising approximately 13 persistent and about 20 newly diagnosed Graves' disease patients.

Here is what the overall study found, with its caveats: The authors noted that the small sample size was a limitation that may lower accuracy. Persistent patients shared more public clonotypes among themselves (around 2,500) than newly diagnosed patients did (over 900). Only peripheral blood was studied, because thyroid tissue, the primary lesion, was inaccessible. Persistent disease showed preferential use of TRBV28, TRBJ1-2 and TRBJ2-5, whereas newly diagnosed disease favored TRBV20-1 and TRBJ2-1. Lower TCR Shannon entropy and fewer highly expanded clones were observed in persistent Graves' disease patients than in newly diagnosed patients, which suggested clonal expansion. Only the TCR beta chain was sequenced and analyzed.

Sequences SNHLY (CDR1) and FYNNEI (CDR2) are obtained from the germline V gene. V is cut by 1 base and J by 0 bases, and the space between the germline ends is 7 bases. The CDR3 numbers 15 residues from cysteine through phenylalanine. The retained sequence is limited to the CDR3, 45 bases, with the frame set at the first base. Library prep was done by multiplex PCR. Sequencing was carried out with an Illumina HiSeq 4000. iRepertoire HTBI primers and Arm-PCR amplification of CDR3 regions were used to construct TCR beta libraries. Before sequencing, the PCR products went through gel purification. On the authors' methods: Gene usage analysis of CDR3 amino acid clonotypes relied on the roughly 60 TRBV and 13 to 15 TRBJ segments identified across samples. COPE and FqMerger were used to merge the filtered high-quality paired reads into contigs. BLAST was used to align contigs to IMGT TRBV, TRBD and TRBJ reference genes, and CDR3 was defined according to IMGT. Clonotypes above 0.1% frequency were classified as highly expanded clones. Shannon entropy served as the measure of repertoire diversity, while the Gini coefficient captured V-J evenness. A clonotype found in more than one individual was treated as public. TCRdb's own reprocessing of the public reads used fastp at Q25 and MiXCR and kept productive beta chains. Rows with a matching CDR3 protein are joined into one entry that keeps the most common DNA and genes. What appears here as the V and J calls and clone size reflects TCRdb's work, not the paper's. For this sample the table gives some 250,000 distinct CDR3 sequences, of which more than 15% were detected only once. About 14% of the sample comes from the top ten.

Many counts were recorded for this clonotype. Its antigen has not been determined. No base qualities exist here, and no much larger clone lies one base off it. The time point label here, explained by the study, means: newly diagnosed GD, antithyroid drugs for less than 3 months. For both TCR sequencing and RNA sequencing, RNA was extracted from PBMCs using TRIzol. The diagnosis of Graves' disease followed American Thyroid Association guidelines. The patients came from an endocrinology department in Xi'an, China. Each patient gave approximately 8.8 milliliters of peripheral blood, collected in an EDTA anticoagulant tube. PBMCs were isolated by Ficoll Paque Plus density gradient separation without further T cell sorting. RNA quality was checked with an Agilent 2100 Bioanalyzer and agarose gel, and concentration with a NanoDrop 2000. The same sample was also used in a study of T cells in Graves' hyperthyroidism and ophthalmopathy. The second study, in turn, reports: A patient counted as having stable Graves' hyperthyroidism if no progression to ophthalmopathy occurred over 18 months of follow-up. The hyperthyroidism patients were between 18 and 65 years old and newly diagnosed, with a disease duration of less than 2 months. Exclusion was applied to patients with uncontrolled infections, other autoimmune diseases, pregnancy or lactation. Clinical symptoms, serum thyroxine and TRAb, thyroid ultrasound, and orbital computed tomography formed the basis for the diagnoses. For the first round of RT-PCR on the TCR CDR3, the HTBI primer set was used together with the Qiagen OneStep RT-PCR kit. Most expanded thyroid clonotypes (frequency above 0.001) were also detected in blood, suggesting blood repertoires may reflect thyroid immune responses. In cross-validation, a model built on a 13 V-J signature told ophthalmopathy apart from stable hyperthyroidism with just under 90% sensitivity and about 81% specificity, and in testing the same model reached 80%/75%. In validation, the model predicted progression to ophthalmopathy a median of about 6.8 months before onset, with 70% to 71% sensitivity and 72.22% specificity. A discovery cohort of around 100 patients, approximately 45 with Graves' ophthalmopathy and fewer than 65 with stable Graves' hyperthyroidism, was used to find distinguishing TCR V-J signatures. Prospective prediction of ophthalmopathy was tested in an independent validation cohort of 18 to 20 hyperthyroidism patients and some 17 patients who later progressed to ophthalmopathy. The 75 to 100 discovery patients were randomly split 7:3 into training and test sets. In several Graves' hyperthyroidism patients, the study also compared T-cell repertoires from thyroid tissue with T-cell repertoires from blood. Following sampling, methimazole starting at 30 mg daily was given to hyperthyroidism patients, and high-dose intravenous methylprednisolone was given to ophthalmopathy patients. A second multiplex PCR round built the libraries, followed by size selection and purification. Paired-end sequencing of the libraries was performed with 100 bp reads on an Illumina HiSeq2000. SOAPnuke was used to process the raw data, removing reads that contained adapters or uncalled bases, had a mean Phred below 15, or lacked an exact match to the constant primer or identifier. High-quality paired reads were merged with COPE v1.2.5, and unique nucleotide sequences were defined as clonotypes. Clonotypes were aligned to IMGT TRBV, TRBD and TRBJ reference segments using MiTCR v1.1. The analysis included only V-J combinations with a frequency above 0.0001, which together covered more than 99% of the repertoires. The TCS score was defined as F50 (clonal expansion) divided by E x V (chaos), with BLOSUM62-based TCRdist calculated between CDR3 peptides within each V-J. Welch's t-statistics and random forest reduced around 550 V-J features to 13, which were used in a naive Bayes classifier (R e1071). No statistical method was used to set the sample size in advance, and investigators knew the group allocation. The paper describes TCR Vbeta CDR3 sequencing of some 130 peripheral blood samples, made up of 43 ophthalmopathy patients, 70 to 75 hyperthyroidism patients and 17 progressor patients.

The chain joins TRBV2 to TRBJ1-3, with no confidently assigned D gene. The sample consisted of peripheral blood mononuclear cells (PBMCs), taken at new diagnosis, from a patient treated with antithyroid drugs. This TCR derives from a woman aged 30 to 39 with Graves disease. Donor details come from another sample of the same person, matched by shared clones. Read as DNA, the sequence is TGTGCCAGCAGTGAAGGCGGGGTCTCTGGAAACACCATATATTTT. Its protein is CASSEGGVSGNTIYF.